The clone carrying this T cell receptor (beta chain) was found a few times. Its antigen is unknown. This sample is drawn from a study of response to subunit inactivated influenza vaccine. Points from the study as a whole: It was suggested by the authors that few new T cells are recruited by each seasonal influenza vaccination.

The CDR3 contains 13 residues. V was pared by 6 bases and J by 1 base, with 8 bases between. One entry per CDR3 protein, called by TCRdb with MiXCR from the RT-PCR reads. Among about 530,000 distinct CDR3 sequences, approximately 10% were seen once, and the ten largest hold roughly 10%. The chain carries TRBV23-1 and TRBJ2-3; D remains ambiguous. TRBV23-1 is designated an ORF whose function remains uncertain. This clonotype was sampled from a man aged 45-60 years who received an inactivated influenza vaccine. The specimen comprised PBMCs from blood, sampled on the day of vaccination. The CDR3 bases are TGCGCCAGCAGCCAGGACCGCACAGATACGCAGTATTTT. Translated: CASSQDRTDTQYF.